The rows below give T cell receptor beta chains drawn from one sample of a study of cytomegalovirus exposure and HLA in healthy donors. Some clones are missing from TCRdb's copy, which holds only in-frame ones; the method was immunoSEQ multiplex PCR. Among 200,000 to 250,000 clones, approximately 80% were seen once, and the ten largest hold over 12%. The specimen was PBMCs. Receptors originate from a woman in her twenties or thirties in good health and CMV-seropositive. Each CDR3 is given without its conserved first and last residue.

V	J	CDR3
TRBV27	TRBJ2-1	ASSTLAGALRNEQF
TRBV4-3	TRBJ2-1	ASSRQDGLAGGDNEQF
TRBV5-1	TRBJ2-6	ASSLQASGANVLT
TRBV7-3	TRBJ2-2	ASSLWRGSGELF
TRBV2	TRBJ2-7	ASNPTRGEDREQY
TRBV28	TRBJ1-2	ASSLLGGGRGYT
TRBV27	TRBJ1-4	ASSPTPREKLF
TRBV5-4	TRBJ2-7	ASSLDGPYEQY
TRBV29-1	TRBJ1-1	SVWGRDTEAF
TRBV28	TRBJ2-7	ASRQWTGIAYEQY
TRBV6-5	TRBJ1-4	ASSVGLNEKLF
TRBV7-8	TRBJ2-7	ASSFGGAQNEQY
TRBV5-1	TRBJ1-1	ASSLDETEAF